In this sample, the clone carrying this TCR beta chain turned up many times. The time point here: patch test 1, 2 weeks after DPC sensitization. The sample's treatment: therapeutic diphenylcyclopropenone sensitization with weekly scalp DPC. This CDR3 region has 14 residues. With V trimmed by 2 bases and J by 2 bases, 6 bases remained unmatched. Germline CDR1 is DFQATT and CDR2 is SNEGSKA (reference sequence). The data were taken from a study of human T cells and chemical hapten exposure. TCRdb reprocessed the RACE reads with MiXCR, giving one entry per CDR3 protein. The sample carries around 380,000 distinct CDR3 sequences, more than 4.5% recorded once.

The chain uses TRBV20-1 and TRBJ2-7; TRBD2 matches 7 bases. Sequencing was performed on whole blood, taken in connection with sensitization to the hapten diphenylcyclopropenone (DPC). The sequence came from a woman between 45 and 65 years old with alopecia areata. Some clones in this sample may be carry-over from other donors' samples. CDR3 DNA: TGCAGTGCTAGATTACTAGCGTCAACCTACGAGCAGTACTTC. It codes for CSARLLASTYEQYF.